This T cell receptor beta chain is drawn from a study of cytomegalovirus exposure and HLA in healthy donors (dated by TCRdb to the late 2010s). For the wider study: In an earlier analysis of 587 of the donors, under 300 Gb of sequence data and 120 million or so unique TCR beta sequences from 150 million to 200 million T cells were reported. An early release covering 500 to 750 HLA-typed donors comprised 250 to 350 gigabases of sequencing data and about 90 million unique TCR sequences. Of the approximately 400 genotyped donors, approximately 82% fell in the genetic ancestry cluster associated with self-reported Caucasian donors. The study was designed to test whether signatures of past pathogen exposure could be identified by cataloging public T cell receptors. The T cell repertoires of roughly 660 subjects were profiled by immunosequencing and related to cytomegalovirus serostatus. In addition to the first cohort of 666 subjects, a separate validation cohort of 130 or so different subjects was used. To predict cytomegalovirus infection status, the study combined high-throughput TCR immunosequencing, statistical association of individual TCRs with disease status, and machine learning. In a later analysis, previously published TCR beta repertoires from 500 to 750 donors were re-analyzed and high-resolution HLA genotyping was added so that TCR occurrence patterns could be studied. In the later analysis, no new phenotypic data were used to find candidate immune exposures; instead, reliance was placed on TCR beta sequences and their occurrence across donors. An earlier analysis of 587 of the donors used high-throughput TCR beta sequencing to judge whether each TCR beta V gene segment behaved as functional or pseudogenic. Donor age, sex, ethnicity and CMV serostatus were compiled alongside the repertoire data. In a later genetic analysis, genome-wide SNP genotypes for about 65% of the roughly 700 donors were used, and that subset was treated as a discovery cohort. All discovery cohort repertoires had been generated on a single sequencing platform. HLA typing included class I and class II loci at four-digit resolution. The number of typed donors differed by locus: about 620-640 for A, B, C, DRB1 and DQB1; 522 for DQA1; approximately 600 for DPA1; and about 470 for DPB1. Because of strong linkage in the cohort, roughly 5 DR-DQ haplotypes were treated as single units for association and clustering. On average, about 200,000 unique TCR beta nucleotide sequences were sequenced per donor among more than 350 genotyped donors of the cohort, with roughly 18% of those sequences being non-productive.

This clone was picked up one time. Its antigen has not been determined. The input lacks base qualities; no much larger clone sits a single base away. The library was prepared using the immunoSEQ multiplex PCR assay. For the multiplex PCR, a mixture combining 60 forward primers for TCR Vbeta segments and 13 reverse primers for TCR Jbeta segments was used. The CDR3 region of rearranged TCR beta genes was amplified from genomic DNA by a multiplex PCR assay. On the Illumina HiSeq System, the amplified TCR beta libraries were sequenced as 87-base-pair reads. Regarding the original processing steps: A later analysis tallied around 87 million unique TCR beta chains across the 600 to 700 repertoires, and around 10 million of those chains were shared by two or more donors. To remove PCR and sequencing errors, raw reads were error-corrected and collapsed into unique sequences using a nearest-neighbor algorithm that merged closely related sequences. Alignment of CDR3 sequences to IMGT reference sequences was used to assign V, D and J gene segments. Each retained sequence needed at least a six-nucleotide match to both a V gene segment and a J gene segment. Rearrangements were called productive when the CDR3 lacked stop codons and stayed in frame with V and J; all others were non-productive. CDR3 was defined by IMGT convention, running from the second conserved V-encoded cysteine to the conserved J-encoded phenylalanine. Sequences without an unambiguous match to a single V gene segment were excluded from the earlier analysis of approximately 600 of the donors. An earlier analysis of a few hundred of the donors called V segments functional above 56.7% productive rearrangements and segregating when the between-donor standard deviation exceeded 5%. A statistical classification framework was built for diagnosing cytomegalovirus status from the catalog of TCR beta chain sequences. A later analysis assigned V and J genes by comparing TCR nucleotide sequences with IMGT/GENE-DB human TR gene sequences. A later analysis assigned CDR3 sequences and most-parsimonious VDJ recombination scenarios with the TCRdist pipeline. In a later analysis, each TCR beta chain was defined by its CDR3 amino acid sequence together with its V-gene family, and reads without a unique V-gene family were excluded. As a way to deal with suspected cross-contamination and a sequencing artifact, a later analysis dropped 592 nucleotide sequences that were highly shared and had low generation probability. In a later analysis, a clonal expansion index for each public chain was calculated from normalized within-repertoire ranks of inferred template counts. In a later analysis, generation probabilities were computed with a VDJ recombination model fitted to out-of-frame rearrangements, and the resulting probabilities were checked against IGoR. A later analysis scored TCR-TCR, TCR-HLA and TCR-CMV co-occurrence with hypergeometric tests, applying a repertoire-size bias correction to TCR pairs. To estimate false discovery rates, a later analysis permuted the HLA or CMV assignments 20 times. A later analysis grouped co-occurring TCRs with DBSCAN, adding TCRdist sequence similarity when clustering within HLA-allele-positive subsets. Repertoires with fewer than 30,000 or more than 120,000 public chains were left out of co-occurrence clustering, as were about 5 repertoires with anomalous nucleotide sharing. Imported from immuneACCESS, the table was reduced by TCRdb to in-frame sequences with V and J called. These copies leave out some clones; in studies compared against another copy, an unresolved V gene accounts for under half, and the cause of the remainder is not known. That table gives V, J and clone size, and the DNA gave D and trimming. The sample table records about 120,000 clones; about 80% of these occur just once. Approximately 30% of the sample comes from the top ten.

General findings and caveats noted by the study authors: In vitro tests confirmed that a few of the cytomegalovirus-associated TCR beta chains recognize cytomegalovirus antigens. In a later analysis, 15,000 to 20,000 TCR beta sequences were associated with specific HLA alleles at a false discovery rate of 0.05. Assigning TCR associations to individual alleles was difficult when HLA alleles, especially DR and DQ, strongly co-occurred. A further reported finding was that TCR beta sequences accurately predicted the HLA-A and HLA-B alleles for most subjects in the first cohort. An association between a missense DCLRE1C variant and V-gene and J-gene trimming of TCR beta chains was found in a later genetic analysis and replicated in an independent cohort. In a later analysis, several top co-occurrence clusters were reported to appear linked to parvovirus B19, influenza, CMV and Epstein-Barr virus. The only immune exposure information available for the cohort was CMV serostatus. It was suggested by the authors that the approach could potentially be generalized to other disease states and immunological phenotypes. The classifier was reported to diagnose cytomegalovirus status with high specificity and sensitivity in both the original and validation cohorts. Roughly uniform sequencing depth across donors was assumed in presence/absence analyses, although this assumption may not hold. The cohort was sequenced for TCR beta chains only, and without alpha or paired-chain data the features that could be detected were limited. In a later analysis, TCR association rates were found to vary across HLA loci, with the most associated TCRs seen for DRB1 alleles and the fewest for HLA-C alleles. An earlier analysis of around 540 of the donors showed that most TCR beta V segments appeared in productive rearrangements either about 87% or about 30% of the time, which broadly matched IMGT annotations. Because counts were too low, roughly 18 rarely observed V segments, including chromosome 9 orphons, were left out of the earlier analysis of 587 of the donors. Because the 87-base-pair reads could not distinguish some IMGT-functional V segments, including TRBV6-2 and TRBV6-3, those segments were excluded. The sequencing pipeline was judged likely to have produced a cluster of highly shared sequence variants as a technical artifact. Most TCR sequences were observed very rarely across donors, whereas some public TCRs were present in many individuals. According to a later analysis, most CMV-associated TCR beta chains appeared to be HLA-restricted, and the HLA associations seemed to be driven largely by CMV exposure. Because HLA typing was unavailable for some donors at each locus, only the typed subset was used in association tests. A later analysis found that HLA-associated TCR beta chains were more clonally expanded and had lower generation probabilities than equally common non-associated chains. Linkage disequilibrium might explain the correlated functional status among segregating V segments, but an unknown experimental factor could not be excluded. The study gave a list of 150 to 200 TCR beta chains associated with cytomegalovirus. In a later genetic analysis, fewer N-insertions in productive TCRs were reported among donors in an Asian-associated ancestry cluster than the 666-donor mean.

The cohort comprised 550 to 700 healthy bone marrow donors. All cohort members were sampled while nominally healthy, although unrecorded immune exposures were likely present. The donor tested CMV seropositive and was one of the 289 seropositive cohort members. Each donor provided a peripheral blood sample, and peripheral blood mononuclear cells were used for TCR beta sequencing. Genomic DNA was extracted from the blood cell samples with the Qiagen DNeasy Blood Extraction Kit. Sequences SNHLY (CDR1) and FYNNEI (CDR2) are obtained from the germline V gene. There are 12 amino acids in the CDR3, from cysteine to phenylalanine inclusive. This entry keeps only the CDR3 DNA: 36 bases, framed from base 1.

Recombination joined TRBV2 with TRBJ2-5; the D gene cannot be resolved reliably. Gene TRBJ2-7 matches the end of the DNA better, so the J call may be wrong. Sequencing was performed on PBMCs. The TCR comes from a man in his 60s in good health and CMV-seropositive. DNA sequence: TGTGCCAGCAGTTTATACTCCTACGAGCAGTACTTC. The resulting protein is CASSLYSYEQYF.